This T cell receptor beta chain appears in the sequencing data of a study of blood T cell repertoires in COVID-19. Produced via immunoSEQ multiplex PCR; TCRdb's table is partial and in-frame only. The sample includes about 180,000 clones, approximately 87% of them seen just once. Those enrolled in Seattle joined during active infection and were followed longitudinally afterward. Germline loops: CDR1 SGHDN, CDR2 FVKESK. V was trimmed by 4 bases and J by 3 bases, leaving 10 bases between them. The CDR3 length is 14 residues. Specimen: peripheral blood. The chain combines TRBV14 with TRBJ2-1; D might be TRBD2 (6 bases). The clonotype was recovered from a person aged 65 to 79 with COVID-19, enrolled during active disease. This CDR3 reads CASSLAAFYNEQFF. The DNA for the CDR3 is TGTGCCAGCAGCCTAGCGGCATTCTACAATGAGCAGTTCTTC.